The 29 T cell receptor beta chains listed next were all sequenced from one sample in a study of blood T cell repertoires in COVID-19. Assay used: immunoSEQ multiplex PCR; TCRdb lists only in-frame clones, some missing. Of 200,000 to 250,000 clones listed, about four fifths were seen once; the top ten hold approximately 5%. The sample consisted of PBMCs or T cells enriched from blood (not recorded which). The receptors come from a woman aged 50 to 60 who had been exposed to COVID-19.

The V call is TRBV5-4, the J call TRBJ2-1; 11 bases match TRBD1. The germline V gene has CDR1 SGHNT and CDR2 YYREEE (reference sequence). The CDR3 is 15 residues long. The V and J ends lost 3 bases and 3 bases, in that order; junction bases with no gene match: 2. The CDR3 DNA reads TGTGCCAGCAGCTACGGGACAGGGGGCTACAATGAGCAGTTCTTC. Encoded protein: CASSYGTGGYNEQFF.

This chain uses TRBV5-1 with TRBJ2-3; 8 bases map to TRBD1. V lost 4 bases and J lost 11; bases outside the gene matches: 9. Germline values: CDR1 SGHRS, CDR2 YFSETQ. This CDR3 contains 13 residues. The CDR3 DNA follows: TGCGCCAGCAGCCCCCCTGACAGGGGATGGCAGTATTTT. It is translated as CASSPPDRGWQYF.

The chain carries TRBV6-5 and TRBJ1-2, with a tentative D call TRBD1 (5 bases). CDR1 and CDR2 (germline): MNHEY, SVGAGI. V was clipped by 3 bases and J by 8 bases, with 10 bases between them. The CDR3 length is 12 residues. The CDR3 nucleotides are TGTGCCAGCAGTTATCGTAAGGGGGGCTACACCTTC. This gives the protein CASSYRKGGYTF.

The chain joins TRBV29-1 to TRBJ1-2; 8 bases align to TRBD1. The CDR3 extends over 18 amino acids. Germline V gene data show CDR1 as SQVTM and CDR2 as ANQGSEA. V lost 5 bases to trimming and J lost 3 bases; unmatched junction nucleotides: 20. The CDR3 DNA is TGCAGCGTTACGACCTGGGGGGACAGGAAAAAGGGGGACTATGGCTACACCTTC. Encoded protein: CSVTTWGDRKKGDYGYTF.

The chain has TRBV29-1 and TRBJ1-3; no reliable D call. The germline CDR1 and CDR2 sequences are SQVTM and ANQGSEA. V was shortened by 6 bases and J by 4 bases, with 7 bases between the two germline ends. The CDR3 consists of 11 residues. CDR3 amino acids: CSVREGNTIYF. The CDR3 DNA follows: TGCAGCGTACGCGAGGGAAACACCATATATTTT.

This chain connects TRBV4-2 to TRBJ1-5; maybe TRBD1 (6 bases). The germline V gene has CDR1 LGHNA and CDR2 YNFKEQ. V lost 0 bases and J lost 5, with 14 bases in between. This CDR3 is built from 16 residues. CDR3 amino acids: CASSQDGGQYDQPQHF. For the CDR3, the DNA is TGTGCCAGCAGCCAAGATGGCGGACAGTACGATCAGCCCCAGCATTTT.

This chain uses TRBV18 with TRBJ2-7; D might be TRBD1 (5 bases). CDR1 and CDR2 (germline): KGHSH, LQKENI. The CDR3 runs to 14 residues. V shed 6 bases and J shed 2 bases, with 14 bases lying between them. CDR3 nucleotide sequence: TGTGCCAGCTCTCCCGACGGACAAGCCTACGAGCAGTACTTC. Its translation: CASSPDGQAYEQYF.

The CDR3 DNA follows: TGTGCCAGCAGTTACGGAGGAAACCTTAGCAATCAGCCCCAGCATTTT. Protein sequence: CASSYGGNLSNQPQHF. The chain is built from TRBV6-6 and TRBJ1-5; no firm D call. V shed 2 bases and J shed 0 bases, with 11 bases lying between them. This CDR3 region has 16 residues. Germline V gene sequence: CDR1 MNHNY, CDR2 SVGAGI (reference sequence).

The chain is built from TRBV6-1 and TRBJ2-5; 9 bases are shared with TRBD2. Germline-derived CDR1 and CDR2 are MNHNS and SASEGT. Trimming took 2 bases from V and 5 from J; bases not matched to a gene: 15. The CDR3 contains 18 residues. The CDR3 spells CASSEWLVAGASRETQYF. The CDR3 DNA follows: TGTGCCAGCAGTGAATGGTTGGTAGCGGGGGCCTCCCGCGAGACCCAGTACTTC.

The chain employs TRBV12-3 or TRBV12-4 and TRBJ1-1; D gene unclear. V was cut by 6 bases and J by 6 bases, with 8 bases left in between. CDR3 length: 11 amino acids. The CDR3 sequence: CASSQRSEAFF. In DNA, the CDR3 is TGTGCCAGCAGCCAGAGGTCTGAAGCTTTCTTT.

This clone was seen only a few times. For the CDR3, the DNA is TGTGCCAGCAGTTACTCGCGAGGCGCCGGCACTGAAGCTTTCTTT. This translates into CASSYSRGAGTEAFF. The chain recombines TRBV6-2 or TRBV6-3 with TRBJ1-1; D remains ambiguous. Germline V gene lookup returns CDR1 MNHEY and CDR2 SVGEGT. The CDR3 loop spans 15 amino acids. The V gene lost 0 bases and the J gene lost 4 bases, with 12 bases spanning the gap.

The V gene is TRBV6-5, the J gene TRBJ1-2; tentative D call: TRBD1 (5 bases). The CDR3 has 14 amino acids. Trimming left V 0 bases short and J 4 bases short, with 9 bases between. Germline assignment: CDR1 MNHEY and CDR2 SVGAGI. This CDR3 is CASSYSPTVYGYTF. The DNA of the CDR3 is TGTGCCAGCAGTTACTCCCCGACAGTCTATGGCTACACCTTC.

V and J are TRBV6-6 and TRBJ2-3, with TRBD2 identical over 8 bases. The V gene's germline CDR1 is MNHNY and CDR2 SVGAGI (reference sequence). The trim removed 10 bases at V and 5 bases at J, leaving 14 bases unmatched. The CDR3 is made up of 15 amino acids. The CDR3 sequence is CATTVSGGPVDTQYF. In DNA form, the CDR3 reads TGTGCCACCACCGTTTCGGGGGGGCCAGTAGATACGCAGTATTTT.

The rearrangement links TRBV19 to TRBJ1-5; D unclear. V dropped 1 base and J dropped 5 bases, with 9 bases sitting between them. The CDR3 is 14 residues long. CDR1 and CDR2 (germline): LNHDA, SQIVND (reference sequence). The CDR3 DNA is TGTGCCAGTAGTATAGCCCCCTCGTATCAGCCCCAGCATTTT. Translating gives CASSIAPSYQPQHF.

The chain joins TRBV19 to TRBJ2-1; D gene ambiguous. The CDR3 loop spans 12 amino acids. The V gene's germline CDR1 is LNHDA and CDR2 SQIVND (reference sequence). V lost 3 bases and J 7 bases, leaving 7 bases between the germline ends. CDR3 coding DNA: TGTGCCAGTAGTATTTACAGAAATGAGCAGTTCTTC. The encoded protein is CASSIYRNEQFF.

This clone has a handful of counts. The chain is built from TRBV29-1 and TRBJ1-1, with a tentative D call TRBD1 (6 bases). V was clipped by 8 bases and J by 2 bases, with 18 bases between them. Germline lookup yields CDR1 SQVTM and CDR2 ANQGSEA. The CDR3 length is 14 residues. This chain's CDR3 is CSIREGTTNTEAFF. Written as DNA, the CDR3 is TGCAGCATTCGCGAGGGGACAACTAACACTGAAGCTTTCTTT.

The genes are TRBV20-1 and TRBJ2-7; D is ambiguous. CDR1 is DFQATT, CDR2 SNEGSKA, per germline (reference sequence). The CDR3 contains 14 residues. V shed 3 bases and J shed 0 bases, with 12 bases lying between them. The CDR3 sequence is CSASRTLSSYEQYF. CDR3 nucleotide sequence: TGCAGTGCTAGTCGTACGTTGAGCTCCTACGAGCAGTACTTC.

This clone was found once. This chain connects TRBV18 to TRBJ2-1; TRBD1 aligns across 8 bases. The CDR3 totals 18 residues. J lost 3 bases, V lost 4 bases, and 14 bases had no gene match. Germline lookup yields CDR1 KGHSH and CDR2 LQKENI. Here the CDR3 reads CASSRTGTKAVVYNEQFF. The DNA of the CDR3 is TGTGCCAGCTCACGGACAGGGACGAAGGCTGTTGTCTACAATGAGCAGTTCTTC.

The chain has TRBV19 and TRBJ2-7; maybe TRBD1 (5 bases). The CDR3 contains 13 residues. V was cut by 3 bases and J by 2 bases, with 8 bases left in between. Germline values: CDR1 LNHDA, CDR2 SQIVND (reference sequence). This CDR3 reads CASSIGRAYEQYF. CDR3 nucleotides: TGTGCCAGTAGTATTGGCAGGGCCTACGAGCAGTACTTC.

This clone was observed a handful of times. J is TRBJ2-2 and V is TRBV3-1 (or the pseudogene TRBV3-2), with 7 bases fitting TRBD1. V lost 7 bases to trimming and J lost 0 bases; unmatched junction nucleotides: 8. CDR3 length: 16 residues. Germline V gives CDR1 LGHDT, CDR2 YNNKEL (reference sequence). The CDR3 DNA follows: TGTGCCAGCACCCCACGAGGGGGCCCGAACACCGGGGAGCTGTTTTTT. It yields the protein CASTPRGGPNTGELFF.

This clone was detected only once. This chain joins TRBV5-6 and TRBJ1-2; D remains unclear. The V end was cut by 2 bases, the J end by 4 bases, with 12 bases between. CDR3 length: 14 amino acids. CDR1 SGHDT and CDR2 YYEEEE come from the germline V gene. CDR3 loop: CASSLPGELYGYTF. The CDR3 DNA reads as TGTGCCAGCAGCTTACCCGGGGAGCTCTATGGCTACACCTTC.

The chain has TRBV12-3 or TRBV12-4 and TRBJ1-1; D may be TRBD1 (5 bases). The V end was cut by 5 bases, the J end by 11 bases, with 15 bases between. The CDR3 runs 12 residues. The CDR3, as DNA: TGTGCCAGCAGTCCTCTTGGGGGGTCGGCTTTCTTT. Encoded protein: CASSPLGGSAFF.

This clone appeared many times. V gene TRBV29-1 combines with J gene TRBJ1-1; 8 bases match TRBD1. Germline V gene sequence: CDR1 SQVTM, CDR2 ANQGSEA. This CDR3 contains 12 residues. V lost 6 bases, J lost 6 bases, and 6 bases stayed unmatched. DNA of the CDR3: TGCAGCGTAGGGACAGGAGGGCCTGAAGCTTTCTTT. The encoded protein is CSVGTGGPEAFF.

The table lists this clone with a few counts. This chain uses TRBV19 with TRBJ2-1; 9 nucleotides align to TRBD2. This CDR3 contains 21 residues. V was pared by 0 bases and J by 0 bases, with 15 bases of the junction left unmatched. Germline V gene lookup returns CDR1 LNHDA and CDR2 SQIVND (reference sequence). The CDR3 here is CASSIDGQAGGISCSYNEQFF. The CDR3 region has the DNA TGTGCCAGTAGTATAGATGGCCAAGCGGGGGGCATATCTTGCTCCTACAATGAGCAGTTCTTC.

Ten or more counts support this clone. The chain recombines TRBV5-4 with TRBJ1-6, with a possible D match to TRBD1 (5 bases). The CDR3 loop spans 15 amino acids. Trimming pared 2 bases from V and 8 bases from J, leaving 14 bases between. The germline V gene has CDR1 SGHNT and CDR2 YYREEE (reference sequence). CDR3 residues: CASSFLGRGDSPLHF. CDR3 DNA: TGTGCCAGCAGCTTCCTGGGGCGGGGAGATTCACCCCTCCACTTT.

The J gene is TRBJ1-6, the V gene TRBV7-8, with 8 positions matching TRBD1. With V trimmed by 1 base and J by 10 bases, 12 bases remained unmatched. Germline V gives CDR1 SGHVS, CDR2 FQNEAQ. The CDR3 length is 17 residues. Here the CDR3 reads CASSLGSLPGGWSPLHF. For the CDR3, the DNA is TGTGCCAGCAGCTTAGGGTCCCTCCCAGGGGGCTGGTCACCCCTCCACTTT.

This chain uses TRBV3-1 (or the pseudogene TRBV3-2) with TRBJ2-5; the D gene is possibly TRBD1 (5 bases). V lost 1 base to trimming and J lost 1 base, with 13 bases between them. CDR3 length equals 16 residues. Germline values: CDR1 LGHDT, CDR2 YNNKEL (reference sequence). CDR3 sequence reads: CASSQGGRATQETQYF. As DNA, the CDR3 is TGTGCCAGCAGCCAAGGGGGCCGGGCCACCCAAGAGACCCAGTACTTC.

The rearrangement links TRBV20-1 to TRBJ2-3, with D perhaps TRBD2 (6 bases). Germline CDR1 is DFQATT and CDR2 is SNEGSKA (reference sequence). The CDR3 length is 15 residues. With 3 bases removed from V and 2 bases from J, the gap between germline ends came to 15 bases. CDR3 DNA sequence: TGCAGTGCTAGTTGGGGCGGGGCCTACACAGATACGCAGTATTTT. Protein product: CSASWGGAYTDTQYF.

The rearrangement uses TRBV7-9 and TRBJ2-5, with 9 bases identical to TRBD1. Germline CDR1 reads SEHNR; CDR2 reads FQNEAQ (reference sequence). The CDR3 runs to 13 residues. Trimming cost V 9 bases and J 2 bases; bases outside gene matches: 4. CDR3 bases: TGTGCCAGTAAAGACAGGGGGCAAGAGACCCAGTACTTC. Amino acid sequence: CASKDRGQETQYF.